Listed below are T cell receptor beta chains from one sample, sequenced in a study of blood T cell repertoires in COVID-19. Libraries were prepared by immunoSEQ multiplex PCR; TCRdb keeps only in-frame clonotypes and omits some of them. The sample has 150,000 to 200,000 clones, roughly 90% seen once. Sequences were obtained from peripheral blood. The receptors were sampled from a man aged 60 to 69 with acute or convalescent COVID-19. CDR3s include the opening cysteine and the closing phenylalanine or tryptophan. A D gene is named only where the DNA matches it firmly. Part of the rows lack a size; the others show once, few, many or a class for expanded clones.

J,size,V,D,CDR3,DNA
TRBJ2-7,-,TRBV6-2/TRBV6-3,TRBD2,CASRPGGSSYEQYF,TGTGCCAGCCGCCCGGGAGGTTCCTCCTACGAGCAGTACTTC
TRBJ2-7,-,TRBV27,TRBD2,CASTLQGLAGDYF,TGTGCCAGCACCCTCCAAGGACTAGCGGGGGACTACTTC
TRBJ1-2,-,TRBV5-1,TRBD1,CASSRTGGDNYGYTF,TGCGCCAGCAGCAGGACAGGGGGGGACAACTATGGCTACACCTTC
TRBJ1-1,once,TRBV12-3/TRBV12-4,-,CASSLQQGQAFF,TGTGCCAGCAGTTTACAACAGGGTCAAGCTTTCTTT
TRBJ2-1,-,TRBV9,-,CASSVARYNEQFF,TGTGCCAGCAGCGTAGCGAGGTACAATGAGCAGTTCTTC
TRBJ1-5,-,TRBV2,TRBD1,CASSPGQGKNQPQHF,TGTGCCAGCAGTCCTGGACAGGGCAAGAATCAGCCCCAGCATTTT
TRBJ1-6,-,TRBV3-1/TRBV3-2,-,CASNSFNYNSPLHF,TGTGCCAGTAACTCCTTTAACTATAATTCACCCCTCCACTTT
TRBJ2-3,-,TRBV5-8,TRBD1,CASRRRDREGTQYF,TGTGCCAGCAGACGCCGGGACAGGGAGGGTACGCAGTATTTT
TRBJ1-2,-,TRBV7-8,-,CASSLSVSDYGYTF,TGTGCCAGCAGCTTAAGCGTTTCGGACTATGGCTACACCTTC
TRBJ1-2,-,TRBV6-6,-,CASSRDTYGYTF,TGTGCCAGCAGCCGCGACACTTATGGCTACACCTTC
TRBJ1-2,-,TRBV18,-,CASSPDSGIGYTF,TGTGCCAGCTCACCCGACAGTGGGATTGGGTACACCTTC
TRBJ1-4,-,TRBV5-5,TRBD1,CASSFGTGGEKLFF,TGTGCCAGCAGCTTCGGGACAGGGGGTGAAAAACTGTTTTTT
TRBJ2-7,-,TRBV30,TRBD1,CAWSVGPDRASYEQYF,TGTGCCTGGAGTGTGGGCCCGGACAGGGCATCCTACGAGCAGTACTTC
TRBJ2-1,-,TRBV10-3,TRBD2,CAISESTGRGGGNEQFF,TGTGCCATCAGTGAGTCGACTGGACGGGGGGGCGGTAATGAGCAGTTCTTC
TRBJ2-3,-,TRBV7-6,TRBD2,CASSPEPGTSGVDTQYF,TGTGCCAGCAGCCCTGAGCCTGGAACTAGCGGGGTGGATACGCAGTATTTT
TRBJ2-7,-,TRBV6-6,-,CASSKGLEVGEQYF,TGTGCCAGCAGCAAGGGCTTGGAGGTGGGGGAGCAGTACTTC
TRBJ1-5,-,TRBV2,TRBD1,CASSGQGINQPQHF,TGTGCCAGCAGTGGACAGGGGATTAATCAGCCCCAGCATTTT
TRBJ1-4,-,TRBV4-3,-,CASSQDEGLGEKLFF,TGCGCCAGCAGCCAAGATGAGGGCTTAGGTGAAAAACTGTTTTTT
TRBJ1-6,-,TRBV7-2,-,CASSLVEGRNSPLHF,TGTGCCAGCAGCTTAGTGGAGGGAAGGAATTCACCCCTCCACTTT
TRBJ1-4,-,TRBV7-2,TRBD1,CASSFAGQGAKDEKLFF,TGTGCCAGCAGCTTCGCGGGACAGGGGGCGAAGGATGAAAAACTGTTTTTT
TRBJ2-2,once,TRBV2,-,CASSWGGGELFF,TGTGCCAGCAGTTGGGGCGGCGGGGAGCTGTTTTTT
TRBJ2-4,once,TRBV14,-,CASSPGVGKLRVDIQYF,TGTGCCAGCAGCCCGGGGGTGGGGAAACTCAGAGTGGACATTCAGTACTTC
TRBJ2-1,-,TRBV24-1,-,CATSGEGHHEQFF,TGTGCCACCAGTGGAGAGGGCCACCATGAGCAGTTCTTC